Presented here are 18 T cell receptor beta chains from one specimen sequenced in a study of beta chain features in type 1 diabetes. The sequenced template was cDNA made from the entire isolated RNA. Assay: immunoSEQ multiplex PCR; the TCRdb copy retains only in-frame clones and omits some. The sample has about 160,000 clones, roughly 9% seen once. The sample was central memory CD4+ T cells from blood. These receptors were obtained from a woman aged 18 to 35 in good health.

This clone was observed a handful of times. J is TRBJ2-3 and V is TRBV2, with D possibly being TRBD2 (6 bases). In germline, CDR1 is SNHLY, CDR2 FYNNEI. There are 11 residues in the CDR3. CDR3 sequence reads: CGTGDTDTQYF. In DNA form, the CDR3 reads TGTGGAACGGGGGACACAGATACGCAGTATTTT.

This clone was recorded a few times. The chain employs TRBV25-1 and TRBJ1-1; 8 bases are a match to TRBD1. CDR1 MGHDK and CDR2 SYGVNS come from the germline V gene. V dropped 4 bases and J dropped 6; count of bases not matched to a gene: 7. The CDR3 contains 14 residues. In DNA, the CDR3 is TGTGCCAGCAGTGCCCAGGGGGCGGGGGCTGAAGCTTTCTTT. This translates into CASSAQGAGAEAFF.

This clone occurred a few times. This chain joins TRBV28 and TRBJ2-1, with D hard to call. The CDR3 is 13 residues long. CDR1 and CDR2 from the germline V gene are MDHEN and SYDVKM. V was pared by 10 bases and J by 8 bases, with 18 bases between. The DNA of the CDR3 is TGTGCCATCTCCGAGATAAATGTTGATGAGCAGTTCTTC. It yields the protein CAISEINVDEQFF.

The CDR3 nucleotides read TGCACCAGCACCTCGACTAGCGGGGGGGCGGATACGCAGTATTTT. Translation gives CTSTSTSGGADTQYF. V and J are TRBV1 and TRBJ2-3; the table calls TRBD2, which could not be checked here. TRBV1 corresponds to a pseudogene. This CDR3 comprises 15 residues.

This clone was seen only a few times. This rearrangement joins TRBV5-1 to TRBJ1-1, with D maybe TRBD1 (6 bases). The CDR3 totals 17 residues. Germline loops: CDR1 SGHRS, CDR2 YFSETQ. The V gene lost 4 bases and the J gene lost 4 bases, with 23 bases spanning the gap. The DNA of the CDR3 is TGCGCCAGCAGCCCCGAATCGGGGGGGCGAACCAGCACTGAAGCTTTCTTT. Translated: CASSPESGGRTSTEAFF.

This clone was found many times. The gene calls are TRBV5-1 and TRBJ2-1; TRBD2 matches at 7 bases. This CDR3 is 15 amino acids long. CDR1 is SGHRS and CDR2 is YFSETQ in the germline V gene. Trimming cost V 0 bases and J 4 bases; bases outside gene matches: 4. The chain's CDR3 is CASSLGAGPYNEQFF. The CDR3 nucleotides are TGCGCCAGCAGCTTGGGAGCGGGACCTTACAATGAGCAGTTCTTC.

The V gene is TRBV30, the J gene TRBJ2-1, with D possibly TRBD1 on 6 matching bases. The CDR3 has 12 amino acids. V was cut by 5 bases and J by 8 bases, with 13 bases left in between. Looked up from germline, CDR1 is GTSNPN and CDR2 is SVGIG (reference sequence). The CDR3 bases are TGTGCCTGGCTCCCGAAGGGGGATGAGCAGTTCTTC. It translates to CAWLPKGDEQFF.

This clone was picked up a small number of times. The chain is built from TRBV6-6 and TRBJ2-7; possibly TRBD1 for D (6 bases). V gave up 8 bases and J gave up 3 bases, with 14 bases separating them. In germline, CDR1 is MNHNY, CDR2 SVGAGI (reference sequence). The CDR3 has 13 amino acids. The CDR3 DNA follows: TGTGCCAGCTTTAACGGCAGGGGCTACGAGCAGTACTTC. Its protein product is CASFNGRGYEQYF.

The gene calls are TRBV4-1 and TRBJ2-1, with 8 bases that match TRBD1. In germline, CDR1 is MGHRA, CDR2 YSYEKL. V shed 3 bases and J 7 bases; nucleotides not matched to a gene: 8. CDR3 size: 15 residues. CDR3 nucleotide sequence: TGCGCCAGCAGCCACCTGGACAGGGAAGGGAATGAGCAGTTCTTC. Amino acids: CASSHLDREGNEQFF.

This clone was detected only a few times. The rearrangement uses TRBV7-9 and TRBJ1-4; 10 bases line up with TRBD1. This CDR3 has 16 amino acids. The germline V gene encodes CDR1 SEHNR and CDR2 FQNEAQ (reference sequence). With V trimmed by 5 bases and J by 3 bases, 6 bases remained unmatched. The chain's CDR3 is CASSVGQGFANEKLFF. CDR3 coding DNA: TGTGCCAGCAGCGTGGGACAGGGGTTTGCTAATGAAAAACTGTTTTTT.

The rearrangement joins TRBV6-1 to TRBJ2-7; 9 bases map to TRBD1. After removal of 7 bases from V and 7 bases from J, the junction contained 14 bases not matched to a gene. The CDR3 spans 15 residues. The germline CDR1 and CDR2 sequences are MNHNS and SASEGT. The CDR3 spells CASKSYGQGSEEQYF. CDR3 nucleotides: TGTGCCAGCAAATCTTACGGACAGGGGTCGGAGGAGCAGTACTTC.

CDR3 DNA: TGTGCCAGCAGCCTCGGGGGAGTAAACTATGGCTACACCTTC. Its protein product is CASSLGGVNYGYTF. V gene TRBV7-9 combines with J gene TRBJ1-2; perhaps TRBD1 as D (5 bases). This CDR3 region has 14 residues. Per the germline V gene, CDR1 is SEHNR and CDR2 is FQNEAQ (reference sequence). The ends were cut back, 5 bases at V and 2 bases at J, with 12 bases in the middle.

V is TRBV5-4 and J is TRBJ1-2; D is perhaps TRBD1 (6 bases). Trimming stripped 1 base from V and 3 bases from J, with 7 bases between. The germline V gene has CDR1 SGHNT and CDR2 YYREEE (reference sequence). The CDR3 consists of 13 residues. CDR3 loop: CASSLPGDYGYTF. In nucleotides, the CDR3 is TGTGCCAGCAGCTTGCCAGGGGACTATGGCTACACCTTC.

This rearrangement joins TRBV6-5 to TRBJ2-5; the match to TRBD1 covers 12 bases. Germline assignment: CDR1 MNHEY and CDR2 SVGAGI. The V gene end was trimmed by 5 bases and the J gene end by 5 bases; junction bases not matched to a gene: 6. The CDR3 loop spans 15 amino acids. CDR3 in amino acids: CASSPRDRGLETQYF. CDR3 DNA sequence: TGTGCCAGCAGTCCCCGGGACAGGGGGCTGGAGACCCAGTACTTC.

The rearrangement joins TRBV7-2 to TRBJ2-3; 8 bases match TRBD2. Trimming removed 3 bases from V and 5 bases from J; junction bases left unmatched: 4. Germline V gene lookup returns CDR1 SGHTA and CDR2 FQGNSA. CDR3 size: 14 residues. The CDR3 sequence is CASSLGLEIDTQYF. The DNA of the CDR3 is TGTGCCAGCAGCTTGGGACTAGAAATAGATACGCAGTATTTT.

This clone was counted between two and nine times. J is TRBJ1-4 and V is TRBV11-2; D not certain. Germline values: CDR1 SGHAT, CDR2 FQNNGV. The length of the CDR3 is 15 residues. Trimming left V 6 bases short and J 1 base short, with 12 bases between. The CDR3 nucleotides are TGTGCCAGCAGTTTTAATACATTAACTAATGAAAAACTGTTTTTT. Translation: CASSFNTLTNEKLFF.

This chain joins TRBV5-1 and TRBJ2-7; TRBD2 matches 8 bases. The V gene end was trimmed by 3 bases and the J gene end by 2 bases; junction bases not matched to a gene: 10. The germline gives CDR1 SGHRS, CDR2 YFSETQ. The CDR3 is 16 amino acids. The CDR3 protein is CASSSAAGTRTYEQYF. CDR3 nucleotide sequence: TGCGCCAGCAGCTCGGCCGCCGGGACTAGGACCTACGAGCAGTACTTC.

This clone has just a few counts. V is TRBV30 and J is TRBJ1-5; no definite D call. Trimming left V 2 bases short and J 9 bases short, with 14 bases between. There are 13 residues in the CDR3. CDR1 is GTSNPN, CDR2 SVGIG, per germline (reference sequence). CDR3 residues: CAWSSGVRRPQHF. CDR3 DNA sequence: TGTGCCTGGAGTTCGGGAGTTAGGCGGCCCCAGCATTTT. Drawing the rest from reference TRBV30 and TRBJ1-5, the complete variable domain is SQTIHQWPATLVQPVGSPLSLECTVEGTSNPNLYWYRQAAGRGLQLLFYSVGIGQISSEVPQNLSASRPQDRQFILSSKKLLLSDSGFYLCAWSSGVRRPQHFGDGTRLSIL.